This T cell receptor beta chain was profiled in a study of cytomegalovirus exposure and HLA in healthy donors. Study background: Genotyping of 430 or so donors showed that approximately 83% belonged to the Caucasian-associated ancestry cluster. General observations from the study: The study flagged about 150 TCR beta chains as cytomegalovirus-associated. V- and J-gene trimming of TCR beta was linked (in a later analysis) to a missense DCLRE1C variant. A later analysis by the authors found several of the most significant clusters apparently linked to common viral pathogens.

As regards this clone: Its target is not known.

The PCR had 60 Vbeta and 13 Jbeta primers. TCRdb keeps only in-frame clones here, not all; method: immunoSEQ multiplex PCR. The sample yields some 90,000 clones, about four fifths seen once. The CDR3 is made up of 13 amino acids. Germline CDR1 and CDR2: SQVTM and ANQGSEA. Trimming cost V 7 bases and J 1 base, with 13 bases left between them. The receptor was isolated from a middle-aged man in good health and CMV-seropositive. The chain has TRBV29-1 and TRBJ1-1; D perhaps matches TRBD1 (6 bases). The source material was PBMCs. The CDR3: CSAVNRANTEAFF. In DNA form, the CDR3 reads TGCAGCGCCGTAAACAGGGCGAACACTGAAGCTTTCTTT.